This entry lists 25 T cell receptor beta chains sequenced from one sample in a study of T cell changes during pregnancy in multiple sclerosis. Measured with immunoSEQ multiplex PCR; TCRdb has only the in-frame clones, and not every one. The sample has about 32,000 clones, around 89% seen once; the top ten hold 11%. The sample was CD8+ T cells from peripheral blood mononuclear cells, taken in the third trimester of pregnancy. Receptors were obtained from a female donor with multiple sclerosis, enrolled in a pregnancy study.

The J gene is TRBJ2-1, the V gene TRBV7-9; tentatively, D is TRBD1 (5 bases). The CDR3 runs to 15 residues. CDR1 and CDR2 (germline): SEHNR, FQNEAQ (reference sequence). V was cut by 5 bases and J by 2 bases, with 13 bases left in between. The CDR3 nucleotides read TGTGCCAGCAGCCCCCGGACAACGACCTACAATGAGCAGTTCTTC. Translated, it gives CASSPRTTTYNEQFF.

The chain links TRBV5-5 to TRBJ2-7; 8 bases agree with TRBD1. This CDR3 is built from 15 residues. Per the germline V gene, CDR1 is SGHKS and CDR2 is YYEKEE (reference sequence). The V segment lost 4 bases and the J segment 7 bases; nucleotides outside the gene matches: 13. The CDR3 protein is CASSPTRDRLNEQYF. The CDR3 DNA sequence: TGTGCCAGCAGCCCAACCCGGGACAGGTTAAATGAGCAGTACTTC.

The J gene is TRBJ2-7, the V gene TRBV7-6; 9 bases are a match to TRBD1. J was trimmed by 3 bases and V by 2 bases; bases with no gene match: 20. The V gene's germline CDR1 is SGHVS and CDR2 FNYEAQ. The CDR3 has 20 amino acids. The DNA for the CDR3 is TGTGCCAGCAGCTTACTCACCCCCGATGTCCGGGACAGGGAGTTCTACGAGCAGTACTTC. It specifies CASSLLTPDVRDREFYEQYF.

V gene TRBV7-9 combines with J gene TRBJ2-5; D might be TRBD2 (6 bases). The CDR3 extends over 15 amino acids. Germline CDR1 SEHNR, CDR2 FQNEAQ (reference sequence). V was pared by 3 bases and J by 5 bases, with 16 bases between. The CDR3 coding sequence is TGTGCCAGCAGCTTGGTGGACGGAGGGGAGGAGACCCAGTACTTC. Amino acid sequence: CASSLVDGGEETQYF.

This clone was counted once. The chain has TRBV27 and TRBJ2-7; possibly TRBD1 for D (6 bases). Deletions cut 0 bases from V and 0 bases from J, with 9 bases between. The CDR3 is 15 residues long. Germline loops: CDR1 MNHEY, CDR2 SMNVEV (reference sequence). CDR3 amino acids: CASSLSTGSSYEQYF. The CDR3 DNA follows: TGTGCCAGCAGTTTATCGACAGGAAGCTCCTACGAGCAGTACTTC.

Note on this clone: One end of the junction does not line up with germline, which may come from a read error. The chain has TRBV2 and TRBJ2-1; 10 bases line up with TRBD2. CDR1 is SNHLY and CDR2 is FYNNEI in the germline V gene. The CDR3 spans 12 residues. The CDR3 DNA reads TGTGCCAGCAGAGCCGGGACTAGCGTCCTCCTCTTC. It is translated as CASRAGTSVLLF.

This rearrangement joins TRBV27 to TRBJ2-7; D unresolved. The V end lost 5 bases, the J end lost 0 bases, and 8 bases lay between the germline ends. The germline CDR1 and CDR2 sequences are MNHEY and SMNVEV (reference sequence). This CDR3 region has 13 residues. CDR3 amino acids: CASSHGSSYEQYF. For the CDR3, the DNA is TGTGCCAGCAGTCATGGCAGCTCCTACGAGCAGTACTTC.

The rearrangement links TRBV6-1 to TRBJ1-4; D might be TRBD1 (5 bases). Trimming took off 2 bases at V and 8 bases at J, with 12 bases between the two ends. The CDR3 sequence is 14 residues long. The germline V gene encodes CDR1 MNHNS and CDR2 SASEGT. The CDR3 protein is CASSEIREGEKLFF. CDR3 nucleotides: TGTGCCAGCAGTGAAATCAGGGAAGGAGAAAAACTGTTTTTT.

The chain links TRBV11-1 to TRBJ2-7, with D hard to call. Germline-derived CDR1 and CDR2 are SGHAT and FQDESV (reference sequence). The CDR3 runs 13 residues. Trimming left V 5 bases short and J 1 base short, with 9 bases between. CDR3 in DNA: TGTGCCAGCAGCCCGGTTTGGTCCTACGAGCAGTACTTC. Translated, it gives CASSPVWSYEQYF.

The rearrangement links TRBV2 to TRBJ1-5; D not certain. Germline CDR1 and CDR2: SNHLY and FYNNEI. Trimming removed 8 bases at V and 0 bases at J, with 8 bases between. CDR3 length: 13 residues. The CDR3 DNA reads as TGTGCCAGCGAAGCGGGTAGCAATCAGCCCCAGCATTTT. It encodes CASEAGSNQPQHF.

The chain has TRBV5-1 and TRBJ2-3; the D gene is possibly TRBD2 (6 bases). The CDR3 spans 11 residues. The V end lost 7 bases, the J end lost 6 bases, and 9 bases lay between the germline ends. Per the germline V gene, CDR1 is SGHRS and CDR2 is YFSETQ. The CDR3 is CASDAGDTQYF. The CDR3 nucleotides are TGCGCCAGCGACGCGGGGGATACGCAGTATTTT.

The V gene is TRBV6-4, the J gene TRBJ1-2, with 9 positions matching TRBD1. This CDR3 region has 14 residues. Germline V gives CDR1 MRHNA, CDR2 SNTAGT. The J segment lost 4 bases and the V segment lost 5 bases, leaving 5 bases of the junction unmatched. The CDR3 coding sequence is TGTGCCAGCAGTCCGGGACAGGGAAGCTATGGCTACACCTTC. This encodes CASSPGQGSYGYTF.

The chain is built from TRBV7-9 and TRBJ2-7; D may be TRBD2 (6 bases). Per germline, CDR1 SEHNR and CDR2 FQNEAQ (reference sequence). This CDR3 comprises 13 residues. V was cut by 3 bases and J by 4 bases, with 10 bases left in between. The CDR3 reads CASSLGGTYEQYF. The CDR3 bases are TGTGCCAGCAGCTTGGGGGGAACTTACGAGCAGTACTTC.

This rearrangement joins TRBV28 to TRBJ1-1; 8 positions agree with TRBD1. CDR1 and CDR2 (germline): MDHEN, SYDVKM. The CDR3 loop spans 13 amino acids. The ends lost 1 base at V and 9 bases at J; junction bases unmatched: 4. The CDR3 reads CASSLSRDRQAFF. The CDR3 coding sequence is TGTGCCAGCAGTTTATCGCGGGACAGGCAAGCTTTCTTT.

The V gene is TRBV7-9, the J gene TRBJ2-2; weak D call: TRBD1 (5 bases). V was pared by 7 bases and J by 1 base, with 16 bases between. The germline V gene has CDR1 SEHNR and CDR2 FQNEAQ (reference sequence). The CDR3 is 16 residues long. The CDR3 protein is CASTYLPTENTGELFF. The DNA of the CDR3 is TGTGCCAGCACCTACCTGCCGACAGAGAACACCGGGGAGCTGTTTTTT.

The J gene is TRBJ2-6, the V gene TRBV27; TRBD2 might be the D (5 bases). Per germline, CDR1 MNHEY and CDR2 SMNVEV (reference sequence). V gave up 10 bases and J gave up 0 bases, with 16 bases separating them. The CDR3 is made up of 16 amino acids. The CDR3: CATLGRRSSGANVLTF. The CDR3 DNA follows: TGTGCCACCCTTGGACGGAGGAGCTCTGGGGCCAACGTCCTGACTTTC.

V and J are TRBV27 and TRBJ2-4; D may be TRBD2 (5 bases). V was shortened by 5 bases and J by 0 bases, with 8 bases between the two germline ends. This CDR3 region has 14 residues. The germline CDR1 and CDR2 sequences are MNHEY and SMNVEV (reference sequence). CDR3 DNA sequence: TGTGCCAGCAGTCCCGGGGTAGCCAAAAACATTCAGTACTTC. Translating it yields CASSPGVAKNIQYF.

This rearrangement joins TRBV5-1 to TRBJ1-2; perhaps TRBD1 as D (5 bases). The germline V and J ends were trimmed by 1 base and 0 bases, with 10 bases remaining between them. CDR3 size: 15 residues. Germline V gene sequence: CDR1 SGHRS, CDR2 YFSETQ. As DNA, the CDR3 is TGCGCCAGCAGCTTGACGGGGGGGACTAACTATGGCTACACCTTC. Translation: CASSLTGGTNYGYTF.

This clone showed up just once. The V and J genes are TRBV13 and TRBJ2-5; maybe TRBD2 (6 bases). Deletions cut 5 bases from V and 4 bases from J, with 11 bases between. Germline V CDR1 and CDR2: PRHDT, FYEKMQ (reference sequence). This CDR3 region has 13 residues. The CDR3 DNA reads as TGTGCCAGCAGCCTCGGGGGACGAGAGACCCAGTACTTC. This sequence encodes CASSLGGRETQYF. Based on the CDR3 plus reference TRBV13 and TRBJ2-5, the full variable domain is AAGVIQSPRHLIKEKRETATLKCYPIPRHDTVYWYQQGPGQDPQFLISFYEKMQSDKGSIPDRFSAQQFSDYHSELNMSSLELGDSALYFCASSLGGRETQYFGPGTRLLVL.

V usage is TRBV27 and J usage is TRBJ1-5; a possible D gene is TRBD1 (5 bases). Germline assignment: CDR1 MNHEY and CDR2 SMNVEV (reference sequence). V was clipped by 3 bases and J by 4 bases, with 13 bases between them. CDR3 size: 15 residues. In nucleotides, the CDR3 is TGTGCCAGCAGTTTGTGGTCGGGGGGGAATCAGCCCCAGCATTTT. The encoded protein is CASSLWSGGNQPQHF.

The chain couples TRBV6-1 to TRBJ1-5, with TRBD1 as a possible D gene (5 bases). CDR1 is MNHNS, CDR2 SASEGT, per germline. The CDR3 has 14 amino acids. V was shortened by 11 bases and J by 2 bases, with 16 bases between the two germline ends. DNA of the CDR3: TGTGCCGGCTCGCGGGGGACGGGCAATCAGCCCCAGCATTTT. This translates into CAGSRGTGNQPQHF.

The chain has TRBV18 and TRBJ2-7; no firm D call. Germline lookup yields CDR1 KGHSH and CDR2 LQKENI. This CDR3 comprises 14 residues. V was pared by 0 bases and J by 0 bases, with 6 bases between. The CDR3: CASSPPYDSYEQYF. In nucleotides, the CDR3 is TGTGCCAGCTCACCACCCTATGACTCCTACGAGCAGTACTTC.

V usage is TRBV14 and J usage is TRBJ2-2; TRBD1 matches 8 bases. The germline V gene encodes CDR1 SGHDN and CDR2 FVKESK. V shed 4 bases, J shed 10 bases, and the junction held 5 bases outside the gene matches. This CDR3 has 13 amino acids. The CDR3 sequence: CASSPGQGAELFF. The CDR3 DNA follows: TGTGCCAGCAGCCCCGGACAGGGCGCGGAGCTGTTTTTT.

The rearrangement joins TRBV19 to TRBJ1-2, with a possible D match to TRBD1 (6 bases). Trimming removed 3 bases at V and 7 bases at J, with 15 bases between. The CDR3 has 14 amino acids. The germline V gene has CDR1 LNHDA and CDR2 SQIVND (reference sequence). The CDR3 DNA is TGTGCCAGTAGTATTGTCAGGGGAGACGCTGGCTACACCTTC. This encodes CASSIVRGDAGYTF. The entire variable domain, with the rest obtained from reference TRBV19 and TRBJ1-2, is as follows: DGGITQSPKYLFRKEGQNVTLSCEQNLNHDAMYWYRQDPGQGLRLIYYSQIVNDFQKGDIAEGYSVSREKKESFPLTVTSAQKNPTAFYLCASSIVRGDAGYTFGSGTRLTVV.

The chain combines TRBV5-5 with TRBJ1-1; the D is unclear. The germline V gene encodes CDR1 SGHKS and CDR2 YYEKEE (reference sequence). This CDR3 contains 13 residues. V dropped 2 bases and J dropped 3 bases, with 8 bases sitting between them. The CDR3 region is CASSLSSDTEAFF. In DNA, the CDR3 is TGTGCCAGCAGCTTATCTAGCGACACTGAAGCTTTCTTT.